A selection of T cell receptor beta chains follows, all from one sample in a study of control samples from healthy donors and cancer patients. Here immunoSEQ multiplex PCR was the method, and the copy in TCRdb shows in-frame clones only, minus some. The data show 60,000 to 95,000 clones, roughly 80% seen once. Source material: blood. The receptors derive from a man aged 45-65 years in good health. CDR3s include the opening cysteine and the closing phenylalanine or tryptophan. The D gene is left open where the match is weak.

d_gene	v_gene	j_gene	CDR3aa
NA	TRBV6-5	TRBJ2-1	CASNLRSDSYNEQFF
NA	TRBV30	TRBJ2-2	CAGSSNTGELFF
NA	TRBV13	TRBJ1-1	CASSNRMNTEAFF
TRBD1	TRBV7-9	TRBJ1-1	CASSYTGQGSEAFF
NA	TRBV11-2	TRBJ1-3	CASSISQGTGNTIYF
NA	TRBV7-2	TRBJ2-3	CASSLVVGWTAGSTQYF
NA	TRBV25-1	TRBJ1-1	CASSEYWSGDTTEAFF
TRBD1	TRBV18	TRBJ1-3	CASSPSRGRIVPGNTIYF
NA	TRBV28	TRBJ1-1	CASTLLSGKAFF
NA	TRBV29-1	TRBJ2-1	CSVIGSSNEQFF
NA	TRBV10-3	TRBJ2-3	CAISESIGGSSTDTQYF
NA	TRBV4-1	TRBJ2-7	CASSQSPLGVDEQYF
NA	TRBV7-8	TRBJ2-7	CASSSTFYEQYF
NA	TRBV10-2	TRBJ2-1	CASSDLASQYNEQFF
NA	TRBV18	TRBJ1-1	CASSRTLTEAFF
NA	TRBV7-2	TRBJ2-1	CASSPGAPRAPEQFF
TRBD1	TRBV3-1/TRBV3-2	TRBJ2-3	CASSQNVPGQGDTQYF
TRBD1	TRBV19	TRBJ1-1	CASSIGQGSWNTEAFF
NA	TRBV11-2	TRBJ2-7	CASSSQDGYEQYF
NA	TRBV12-3/TRBV12-4	TRBJ1-1	CASRSRTEAFF
NA	TRBV10-1	TRBJ2-3	CASSGYERAARTDTQYF
NA	TRBV24-1	TRBJ2-6	CATSDSSSSGANVLTF
NA	TRBV14	TRBJ1-4	CASSLTEGKLFF
NA	TRBV3-1/TRBV3-2	TRBJ1-2	CASSQDDQGGYTF
TRBD1	TRBV27	TRBJ2-2	CASSDLQGTGELFF
NA	TRBV29-1	TRBJ2-3	CSVELESTSTDTQYF
NA	TRBV9	TRBJ2-3	CASSQISTDTQYF
NA	TRBV30	TRBJ1-5	CAWRDHRAGQPQHF
TRBD1	TRBV4-2	TRBJ1-2	CASSRDRDYGYTF
TRBD1	TRBV11-3	TRBJ1-2	CASSFVGQYHRGGYTF
NA	TRBV20-1	TRBJ2-6	CSASISPGANVLTF
NA	TRBV5-1	TRBJ1-2	CASKPDSNYGYTF
NA	TRBV5-1	TRBJ2-7	CASSGRQGRSYEQYF
TRBD2	TRBV19	TRBJ2-1	CASSTGTSGGTSYNEQFF
NA	TRBV9	TRBJ1-6	CASSVAGSGSPLHF
NA	TRBV30	TRBJ2-4	CAWSVRGGIADIQYF
NA	TRBV9	TRBJ1-2	CASAQGYGYTF
TRBD2	TRBV2	TRBJ2-1	CASSRPTSGRSEQFF
TRBD1	TRBV6-5	TRBJ1-5	CASSKTGRNQPQHF
NA	TRBV4-3	TRBJ1-3	CASSQDAINYDNIYF
NA	TRBV5-1	TRBJ2-1	CASSLGFGSNEQFF
TRBD1	TRBV10-3	TRBJ2-5	CAIRGDRGNGGETQYF
NA	TRBV7-2	TRBJ2-1	CASSLAWGSSYNEQFF
NA	TRBV9	TRBJ2-1	CASSVAARVNEQFF
TRBD2	TRBV18	TRBJ2-2	CASSVDIREGSSGRAGTGELFF
TRBD2	TRBV24-1	TRBJ2-5	CATSDRTSGKETQYF